The clone carrying this T cell receptor beta chain has only one observation. The antigen is not known. The data originate from a study of radiotherapy plus CTLA-4 blockade in lung cancer. For the study at large: Objective responses emerged in under 20% of patients, and around 31% attained disease control.

Clones were read by immunoSEQ multiplex PCR, and TCRdb kept only the in-frame ones, dropping some. This sample carries some 32,000 clones, 80% to 90% of them seen once, and the ten largest clones take around 23%. Enrolled patients, whose metastatic non-small-cell lung cancer was chemo-refractory, received focal radiation plus CTLA-4 blockade with ipilimumab. This CDR3 is 16 amino acids long. The germline V gene encodes CDR1 LNHDA and CDR2 SQIVND (reference sequence). V lost 4 bases to trimming and J lost 1 base; unmatched junction nucleotides: 7. Study-level findings and limits: After treatment with radiotherapy plus ipilimumab, TCR clones that came from the tumor expanded in blood. It was early blood T cell clone dynamics, with interferon-beta, that reportedly best predicted response.

The TCR sequence derives from a human donor with non-small cell lung cancer that progressed on radiotherapy plus ipilimumab. This rearrangement joins TRBV19 to TRBJ2-5, with 9 nucleotides matching TRBD2. The source was peripheral blood, collected from a patient treated with radiotherapy plus ipilimumab. This CDR3 is CASSKMGRGGQETQYF. Here the CDR3 DNA reads TGTGCCAGTAGTAAGATGGGGCGGGGGGGCCAAGAGACCCAGTACTTC.